This T cell receptor beta chain originates from a study of T-cell reconstitution after alpha-beta-depleted transplantation in children. Study-wide points: Some patients owed their high day-60 TCRbeta diversity to surviving recipient T cells and thymic progenitors. Counts and diversity of T cells one year after transplant came mostly from newly produced T cells. Several hundred expanded graft clones reportedly were the source of alpha-beta T cells about two months after transplant.

This clonotype was recorded at least ten times. Antigen specificity is unknown. The library targeted TCRbeta and was prepared with unique molecular identifiers. One entry per CDR3 protein, called by TCRdb with MiXCR from the PCR reads. The table lists hundreds of thousands of distinct CDR3 sequences, roughly 13% of them singletons. V lost 2 bases and J lost 6; bases outside the gene matches: 7. Germline CDR1 is SGHVS and CDR2 is FNYEAQ. This CDR3 comprises 15 residues. This specimen consisted of PBMCs, obtained before TCRalphabeta/CD19-depleted stem cell transplant. This receptor was identified in a girl aged 2 to 9 with congenital amegakaryocytic thrombocytopenia, due to receive a stem cell transplant. The chain combines TRBV7-6 with TRBJ2-3; the match to TRBD2 covers 8 bases. CDR3 region: CASSLRSGSFDTQYF. The CDR3 nucleotides are TGTGCCAGCAGCTTAAGGAGCGGGAGTTTTGATACGCAGTATTTT. The whole variable domain, filled in from reference TRBV7-6 and TRBJ2-3, reads GAGVSQSPRYKVTKRGQDVALRCDPISGHVSLYWYRQALGQGPEFLTYFNYEAQQDKSGLPNDRFSAERPEGSISTLTIQRTEQRDSAMYRCASSLRSGSFDTQYFGPGTRLTVL.